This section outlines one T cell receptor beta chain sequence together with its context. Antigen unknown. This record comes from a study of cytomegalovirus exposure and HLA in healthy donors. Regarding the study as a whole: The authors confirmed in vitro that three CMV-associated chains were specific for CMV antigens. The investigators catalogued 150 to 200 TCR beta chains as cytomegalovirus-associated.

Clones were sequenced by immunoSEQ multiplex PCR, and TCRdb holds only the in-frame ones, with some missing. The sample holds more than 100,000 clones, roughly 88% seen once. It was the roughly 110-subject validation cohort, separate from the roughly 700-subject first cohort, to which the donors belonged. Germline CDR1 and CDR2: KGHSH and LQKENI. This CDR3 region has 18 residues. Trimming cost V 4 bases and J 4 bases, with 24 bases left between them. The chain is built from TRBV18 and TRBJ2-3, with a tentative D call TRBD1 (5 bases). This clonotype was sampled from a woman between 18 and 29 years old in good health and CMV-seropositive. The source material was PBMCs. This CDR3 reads CASSLPGRQGLSSDTQYF. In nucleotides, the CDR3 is TGTGCCAGCTCACTGCCGGGTAGGCAGGGTCTGAGCTCAGATACGCAGTATTTT.